This TCR beta chain was retrieved from a study of T cells in tuberculosis. For the study at large: A South African cohort included IGRA-negative adolescents, latently infected IGRA-positive adolescents and adults with active tuberculosis. The study's findings and limits: The TCR-beta difference was not significant; alpha differences partly reflected length. Smaller distances to GMM-specific TCRs suggested their expansion in active tuberculosis.

On average about 100,000 T cells per donor were immunosequenced. Of note for this clone: Its antigen is undetermined.

After removal of 0 bases from V and 6 bases from J, the junction contained 3 bases not matched to a gene. Germline V gives CDR1 SGHRS, CDR2 YFSETQ. CDR3 length: 14 residues. Measured with immunoSEQ multiplex PCR; TCRdb has only the in-frame clones, and not every one. The profile shows tens of thousands of clones, over 85% of them singletons. The receptor was derived from a donor aged 5 to 30 with latent tuberculosis or without tuberculosis infection. The chain has TRBV5-1 and TRBJ2-1; TRBD1 aligns across 7 bases. Sequencing was done on a sample of PBMCs. This CDR3 is CASSLDGQANEQFF. In DNA form, the CDR3 reads TGCGCCAGCAGCTTGGACGGACAGGCCAATGAGCAGTTCTTC.